In this sample, the clone carrying this T cell receptor (beta chain) turned up many times. Its target is not known. Its ends do not fully match the called genes, so a read error is possible. The data are from a study of identical twins. CDR1 and CDR2 from the germline V gene are SEHNR and FQNEAQ (reference sequence). This CDR3 is built from 16 residues. TCRdb called the 5' RACE reads again in MiXCR, with one record for every CDR3 protein. The sample shows some 600,000 distinct CDR3 sequences, just over 7% of them seen only once. General study points: For out-of-frame alpha sequences shared by twins, low generation probability was in excess. Its conclusions, products of cross-sectional statistical analysis, did not come from following the same donors. Out-of-frame TCR alpha sharing in monozygotic twins exceeded recombination model predictions.

The sample was also reused in another study, on yellow fever vaccine responses in identical twins. As that study records: As reported, the vaccine T cell response of twins seemed partly convergent and partly personalized.

V gene TRBV7-9 combines with J gene TRBJ2-2, with 9 bases identical to TRBD2. What was sequenced was PBMCs. This TCR came from a woman aged 18-35 years in good health. For the CDR3, the DNA is TGTGCCAGCAGCTTACCGAGCGGGAGGAACGCCGGGGAGCTGTTTTTT. Encoded protein: CASSLPSGRNAGELFF.